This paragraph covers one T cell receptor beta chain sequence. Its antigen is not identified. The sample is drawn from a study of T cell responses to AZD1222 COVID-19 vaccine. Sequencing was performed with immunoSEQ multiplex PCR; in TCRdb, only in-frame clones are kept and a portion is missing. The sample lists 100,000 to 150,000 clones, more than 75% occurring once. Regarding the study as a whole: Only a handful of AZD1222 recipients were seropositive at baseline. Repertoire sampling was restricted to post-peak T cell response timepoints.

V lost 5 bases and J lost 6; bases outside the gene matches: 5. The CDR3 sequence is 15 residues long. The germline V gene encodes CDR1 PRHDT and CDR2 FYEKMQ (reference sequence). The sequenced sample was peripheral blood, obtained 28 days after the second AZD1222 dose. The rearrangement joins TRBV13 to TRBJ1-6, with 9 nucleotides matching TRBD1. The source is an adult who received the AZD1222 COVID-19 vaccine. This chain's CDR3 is CASSGQGSRNSPLHF. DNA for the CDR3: TGTGCCAGCAGCGGACAGGGGTCGCGTAATTCACCCCTCCACTTT. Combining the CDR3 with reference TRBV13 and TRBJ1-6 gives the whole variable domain AAGVIQSPRHLIKEKRETATLKCYPIPRHDTVYWYQQGPGQDPQFLISFYEKMQSDKGSIPDRFSAQQFSDYHSELNMSSLELGDSALYFCASSGQGSRNSPLHFGNGTRLTVT.